The TCR beta chain described here comes from a study of T cell changes during pregnancy in multiple sclerosis. This clone was observed once. Sequencing used immunoSEQ multiplex PCR; TCRdb keeps in-frame clones, though not all of them. The sample carries under 110,000 clones, less than 95% recorded once. The germline CDR1 and CDR2 sequences are SGHNT and YYREEE (reference sequence). V lost 0 bases and J 5 bases, leaving 11 bases between the germline ends. The CDR3 has 14 amino acids. The chain couples TRBV5-4 to TRBJ2-5; perhaps TRBD1 as D (5 bases). The TCR comes from a female donor with multiple sclerosis, enrolled in a pregnancy study. The starting material was peripheral blood, obtained after pregnancy. This chain's CDR3 is CASSLDRQWETQYF. Here the CDR3 DNA reads TGTGCCAGCAGCTTGGACAGGCAGTGGGAGACCCAGTACTTC.